This TCR beta chain was sequenced in a study of blood T cell repertoires in COVID-19. In the study overall: Researchers got acute and convalescent COVID-19 samples from the United States, Italy and Spain. PBMCs, B-cell-depleted T cells, or T cells were the source of the cDNA or gDNA that made up the material.

The Seattle patients joined while their infection was active and were tracked longitudinally afterward. V shed 4 bases and J 7 bases; nucleotides not matched to a gene: 10. This CDR3 contains 16 residues. CDR1 is SGHRS, CDR2 YFSETQ, per germline. As processed by the authors: Amplification from reference gene primers served as the basis for estimated nucleated cell counts. The protocol was immunoSEQ multiplex PCR, while the TCRdb copy is restricted to in-frame clones and leaves out a portion. V and J calls and clone size come straight from that table; D and trimming were deduced from the DNA. Of hundreds of thousands of clones in the sample, almost 90% are singletons; the top ten hold about 11%.

The TCR comes from a woman aged 30 to 39 with COVID-19, enrolled during active disease. The sequenced material came from peripheral blood. V usage is TRBV5-1 and J usage is TRBJ2-2; the match to TRBD2 covers 10 bases. The CDR3 spells CASSPGLAGVVGELFF. In nucleotides, the CDR3 is TGCGCCAGCAGCCCGGGCCTAGCGGGAGTGGTCGGGGAGCTGTTTTTT.